This TCR beta chain originates from a study of blood T cell repertoires in COVID-19. Overall study context: Acute and convalescent COVID-19 samples came from the United States, Italy and Spain.

This CDR3 comprises 14 residues. Germline V CDR1 and CDR2: MNHEY, SVGAGI. V was cut by 6 bases and J by 3 bases, with 15 bases left in between. As handled by the study authors: Using reference gene primer amplification, nucleated cell counts were estimated. Only in-frame clones appear in the TCRdb table, and some are missing; sequencing was by immunoSEQ multiplex PCR. V and J calls and clone size come straight from that table; D and trimming were deduced from the DNA. The sample lists around 30,000 clones; approximately 77% were seen once. V usage is TRBV6-5 and J usage is TRBJ2-7; tentatively, D is TRBD1 (6 bases). The sequence came from a human donor in a cohort sampled during active COVID-19. Sequencing was carried out using peripheral blood. The DNA for the CDR3 is TGTGCCAGCAGCACTACCGGGACACTCTACGAGCAGTACTTC. This encodes CASSTTGTLYEQYF.